Listed below are T cell receptor beta chains from one sample, sequenced in a study of blood T cell repertoires in COVID-19. Sequencing was performed with immunoSEQ multiplex PCR; in TCRdb, only in-frame clones are kept and a portion is missing. The table shows over 250,000 clones, with roughly nine tenths occurring only once. The sample comprised peripheral blood. These receptor sequences come from a woman younger than 45 with COVID-19, enrolled during active disease. Both conserved end residues are part of each CDR3. The order of the fields is V gene, clone size, D gene, J gene, CDR3 DNA, CDR3 protein. The D gene is left open where the match is weak. Clone size is shown for a subset of rows, as once, few, many or a class of expanded clone.

TRBV12-5,-,TRBD1,TRBJ2-3,TGTGCTAGTGGTTTGGGACAGGGAAGCACAGATACGCAGTATTTT,CASGLGQGSTDTQYF
TRBV5-6,-,-,TRBJ2-4,TGTGCCAGCAGCGCCCGGGGACTAGCCAAAAACATTCAGTACTTC,CASSARGLAKNIQYF
TRBV28,-,-,TRBJ1-5,TGTGCCAGCAGCAGGGGTTATCAGCCCCAGCATTTT,CASSRGYQPQHF
TRBV27,-,TRBD1,TRBJ2-7,TGTGCCAGCAGTCTACCGGGACAGAACTACGAGCAGTACTTC,CASSLPGQNYEQYF
TRBV27,-,TRBD1,TRBJ1-6,TGTGCCAGCAGTTTACTCGGGCTCGGCAGGGGGCAGGATTCACCCCTCCACTTT,CASSLLGLGRGQDSPLHF
TRBV3-1/TRBV3-2,-,-,TRBJ2-5,TGTGCCAGCAGCCAAGCGGGGACTGGGGAGGCATATGAAGAGACCCAGTACTTC,CASSQAGTGEAYEETQYF
TRBV19,once,TRBD2,TRBJ2-1,TGTGCCAGTAGTATAGTTCCGGGACTACCGAGCTCCTACAATGAGCAGTTCTTC,CASSIVPGLPSSYNEQFF
TRBV6-4,-,-,TRBJ2-1,TGTGCCAGCAGTGAAGAGGGCAGCGAGCGAGGTGAGCAGTTCTTC,CASSEEGSERGEQFF
TRBV19,-,TRBD2,TRBJ2-7,TGTGCCAGTAGTATAGTTGGAGCTAGCGGGAGCTTCTACGAGCAGTACTTC,CASSIVGASGSFYEQYF
TRBV5-4,-,-,TRBJ1-1,TGTGCCAGCTCACTCAGGGGAGGGGGTACTGAAGCTTTCTTT,CASSLRGGGTEAFF
TRBV18,once,TRBD1,TRBJ2-7,TGTGCCAGCTCGTCCGGGACAGACTCCTACGAGCAGTACTTC,CASSSGTDSYEQYF
TRBV28,few,-,TRBJ2-7,TGTGCCAGCAGCCCTACCTGGTCCGAGCAGTACTTC,CASSPTWSEQYF
TRBV14,-,-,TRBJ1-1,TGTGCCAGCAGCCAAGCCCGGACTGAAGCTTTCTTT,CASSQARTEAFF
TRBV10-3,-,-,TRBJ1-5,TGTGCCATCACGGGGGGGAGCAATCAGCCCCAGCATTTT,CAITGGSNQPQHF
TRBV5-1,once,TRBD2,TRBJ2-1,TGCGCCAGCAGCTTGGGACTAGCGGGACTCTACAATGAGCAGTTCTTC,CASSLGLAGLYNEQFF
TRBV5-5,-,TRBD1,TRBJ1-2,TGTGCCAGCAGCTTGGGGGCGGACAGGGGGCTCTATGGCTACACCTTC,CASSLGADRGLYGYTF
TRBV11-2,-,-,TRBJ2-1,TGTGCCAGCAGCTTAGGAACAGCCTACAATGAGCAGTTCTTC,CASSLGTAYNEQFF
TRBV6-1,-,TRBD1,TRBJ1-2,TGTGCCAGCAGTGAAGCGCGAGACAGGGGCGAGAACTATGGCTACACCTTC,CASSEARDRGENYGYTF
TRBV29-1,-,TRBD1,TRBJ1-2,TGCAGCGTTGTTTACGGACAGGGAAACTATGGCTACACCTTC,CSVVYGQGNYGYTF
TRBV9,-,TRBD2,TRBJ2-7,TGTGCCAGCAGCGTCGAACTAGCGGGAACCTACGAGCAGTACTTC,CASSVELAGTYEQYF
TRBV28,-,TRBD2,TRBJ2-3,TGTGCCAGCAGATATAGCGGGATACGGACAGATACGCAGTATTTT,CASRYSGIRTDTQYF
TRBV7-2,-,TRBD1,TRBJ1-1,TGTGCCAGCAGCGTGGGACAGGGAGTGGCAACCGAAGCTTTCTTT,CASSVGQGVATEAFF
TRBV27,-,TRBD1,TRBJ2-5,TGTGCCACCTCAAACAGGGGATGGGAGACCCAGTACTTC,CATSNRGWETQYF
TRBV6-5,-,TRBD1,TRBJ2-5,TGTGCCAGCATTCCAGGGGACAGGCGGCGAGAGACCCAGTACTTC,CASIPGDRRRETQYF
TRBV5-1,-,-,TRBJ1-4,TGCGCCAGCAGCTTGTCAGGGGCACGAGGCGAAAAACTGTTTTTT,CASSLSGARGEKLFF
TRBV28,-,TRBD2,TRBJ2-7,TGTGCCAGCAGAAAAAGCGGGAGCTCCTACGAGCAGTACTTC,CASRKSGSSYEQYF
TRBV19,-,-,TRBJ2-2,TGTGCCACCACCCCTGGGTGGGGAGGCGGGGAGCTGTTTTTT,CATTPGWGGGELFF
TRBV5-1,-,TRBD1,TRBJ2-3,TGCGCCAGCAGCCCGGGACAGGGGATTCCCACAGATACGCAGTATTTT,CASSPGQGIPTDTQYF
TRBV10-1,-,-,TRBJ1-5,TGCGCCAGCAGTGAATCTCGTCAGCCCCAGCATTTT,CASSESRQPQHF
TRBV5-1,-,TRBD1,TRBJ2-7,TGCGCCAGCAGCCTACAGGGGGCCCGAAACATACCGTACGAGCAGTACTTC,CASSLQGARNIPYEQYF
TRBV21-1,-,-,TRBJ2-4,TGTGCCAGCACTTCTCAGGGGTTGAACATTCAGTACTTC,CASTSQGLNIQYF
TRBV5-1,-,TRBD1,TRBJ2-1,TGCGCCAGCAGCTTGGTAGGACAGGGGAATCATGAGCAGTTCTTC,CASSLVGQGNHEQFF
TRBV29-1,few,TRBD1,TRBJ2-2,TGCAGCGTTAATACAGGGGGGACCGGGGAGCTGTTTTTT,CSVNTGGTGELFF
TRBV28,-,-,TRBJ1-3,TGTGCCAGCAGTATTCCAGGGCGCAGCTCTGGAAACACCATATATTTT,CASSIPGRSSGNTIYF
TRBV4-2,-,TRBD1,TRBJ1-1,TGTGCCAGCAGCCAAACTACAGGGGGCTTAATGAACACTGAAGCTTTCTTT,CASSQTTGGLMNTEAFF
TRBV5-4,-,-,TRBJ2-1,TGTGCCAGCAGCTTGGAGACTTACAATGAGCAGTTCTTC,CASSLETYNEQFF